The 15 T cell receptor beta chains below come from one sample, sequenced in a study of control samples from healthy donors and cancer patients. The protocol was immunoSEQ multiplex PCR, while the TCRdb copy is restricted to in-frame clones and leaves out a portion. In all, the sample yields around 190,000 clones. The sequenced sample was blood. These receptors all come from a woman in her 30s in good health.

The rearrangement joins TRBV12-5 to TRBJ1-2, with TRBD1 matching over 8 bases. The ends lost 4 bases at V and 8 bases at J; junction bases unmatched: 15. CDR1 is LGHNT and CDR2 is FRNRAP in the germline V gene. This CDR3 spans 16 amino acids. CDR3 amino acids: CASGSTPDRVKEGYTF. CDR3 DNA sequence: TGTGCTAGTGGTTCTACCCCGGACAGGGTTAAAGAAGGCTACACCTTC. Full variable domain (missing parts from reference TRBV12-5 and TRBJ1-2): DARVTQTPRHKVTEMGQEVTMRCQPILGHNTVFWYRQTMMQGLELLAYFRNRAPLDDSGMPKDRFSAEMPDATLATLKIQPSEPRDSAVYFCASGSTPDRVKEGYTFGSGTRLTVV.

The chain couples TRBV28 to TRBJ1-5, with 10 bases identical to TRBD1. Germline V gives CDR1 MDHEN, CDR2 SYDVKM. Trimming took 4 bases from V and 7 from J; bases not matched to a gene: 10. This CDR3 has 16 amino acids. This CDR3 reads CASSSPGQGRGQPQHF. The CDR3 nucleotides read TGTGCCAGCAGTTCTCCGGGACAGGGGAGGGGGCAGCCCCAGCATTTT.

This chain joins TRBV4-3 and TRBJ2-3; D is ambiguous. V lost 0 bases and J lost 2, with 9 bases in between. The CDR3 is made up of 15 amino acids. Germline values: CDR1 LGHNA, CDR2 YSLEER. The CDR3 region has the DNA TGCGCCAGCAGCCAAGACAGAAACCCCACAGATACGCAGTATTTT. Encoded protein: CASSQDRNPTDTQYF.

The chain links TRBV5-1 to TRBJ1-3; a possible D gene is TRBD1 (5 bases). The CDR3 has 16 residues. The germline V gene has CDR1 SGHRS and CDR2 YFSETQ. Trimming removed 7 bases from V and 0 bases from J, with 17 bases in between. The CDR3: CASGLGLGFSGNTIYF. CDR3 DNA sequence: TGCGCCAGCGGGCTGGGACTAGGTTTCTCTGGAAACACCATATATTTT.

The chain has TRBV27 and TRBJ1-2; D may be TRBD1 (5 bases). The CDR3 length is 13 residues. Trimming took off 5 bases at V and 3 bases at J, with 10 bases between the two ends. Germline CDR1 MNHEY, CDR2 SMNVEV (reference sequence). Here the CDR3 reads CASSPGAYYGYTF. The CDR3 DNA reads TGTGCCAGCAGTCCCGGGGCTTACTATGGCTACACCTTC.

The chain links TRBV2 to TRBJ2-1, with 7 bases aligning to TRBD2. Germline lookup yields CDR1 SNHLY and CDR2 FYNNEI. The CDR3 runs to 13 residues. CDR3 protein: CALGRGTYNEQFF. Written as DNA, the CDR3 is TGTGCGTTAGGGAGGGGAACCTACAATGAGCAGTTCTTC.

The rearrangement joins TRBV7-2 to TRBJ1-6, with D uncertain. Trimming shortened V by 3 bases and J by 5 bases, and 2 bases separated the two germline ends. CDR3 length: 12 residues. The germline V gene encodes CDR1 SGHTA and CDR2 FQGNSA. The CDR3 here is CASSFNNSPLHF. CDR3 DNA sequence: TGTGCCAGCAGCTTTAATAATTCACCCCTCCACTTT.

The chain recombines TRBV6-1 with TRBJ2-3; no definite D call. Germline V CDR1 and CDR2: MNHNS, SASEGT. CDR3 length: 16 amino acids. V was clipped by 0 bases and J by 2 bases, with 12 bases between them. The DNA of the CDR3 is TGTGCCAGCAGTGAAGCCGGCCGACCCACCACAGATACGCAGTATTTT. Its protein product is CASSEAGRPTTDTQYF.

The chain uses TRBV27 and TRBJ2-3; D may match TRBD1 or TRBD2 (5 bases each). Germline V gene lookup returns CDR1 MNHEY and CDR2 SMNVEV (reference sequence). The ends were cut back, 8 bases at V and 6 bases at J, with 12 bases in the middle. This CDR3 contains 12 residues. The CDR3 DNA sequence: TGTGCCAGCCAAGCATGGGGGGATACGCAGTATTTT. Amino acids: CASQAWGDTQYF.

This rearrangement joins TRBV28 to TRBJ2-1; D ambiguous. The CDR3 has 14 amino acids. Trimming cost V 2 bases and J 7 bases, with 12 bases left between them. The germline gives CDR1 MDHEN, CDR2 SYDVKM. CDR3 region: CASSLTLGVNEQFF. For the CDR3, the DNA is TGTGCCAGCAGTTTAACGTTAGGCGTAAATGAGCAGTTCTTC.

This rearrangement joins TRBV7-9 to TRBJ2-7; TRBD2 aligns across 7 bases. Germline CDR1 and CDR2: SEHNR and FQNEAQ (reference sequence). The CDR3 totals 14 residues. J gave up 3 bases and V 3 bases, and 5 bases lay outside the gene matches. CDR3 loop: CASSLGGRSYEQYF. The CDR3, as DNA: TGTGCCAGCAGCTTGGGGGGGAGAAGCTACGAGCAGTACTTC.

V and J are TRBV15 and TRBJ2-7; D remains unclear. Trimming took 0 bases from V and 5 from J, leaving 5 bases between them. The CDR3 has 12 residues. Germline V gene sequence: CDR1 LNHNV, CDR2 YYDKDF (reference sequence). For the CDR3, the DNA is TGTGCCACCAGCAGAGAGCACAACGAGCAGTACTTC. Protein: CATSREHNEQYF.

This chain connects TRBV28 to TRBJ1-1, with 8 positions matching TRBD1. This CDR3 contains 14 residues. J was trimmed by 4 bases and V by 4 bases; bases with no gene match: 5. Germline V lookup: CDR1 MDHEN, CDR2 SYDVKM. CDR3 region: CASSYFGTGTEAFF. The CDR3 DNA is TGTGCCAGCAGTTATTTCGGGACAGGCACTGAAGCTTTCTTT.

The chain links TRBV7-9 to TRBJ2-5; 7 bases fit TRBD2. V trimming: 5 bases; J trimming: 1 base; junction bases outside the gene matches: 1. CDR1 SEHNR and CDR2 FQNEAQ come from the germline V gene (reference sequence). This CDR3 has 13 amino acids. CDR3 nucleotide sequence: TGTGCCAGCAGCCCTAGCGGCCAAGAGACCCAGTACTTC. Its translation is CASSPSGQETQYF.

The rearrangement links TRBV24-1 to TRBJ2-3; D not certain. From germline, CDR1 is KGHDR and CDR2 SFDVKD. V was clipped by 7 bases and J by 6 bases, with 13 bases between them. The CDR3 has 13 amino acids. This CDR3 reads CATRAPVVDTQYF. The CDR3 DNA follows: TGTGCCACCAGGGCCCCCGTTGTGGATACGCAGTATTTT.